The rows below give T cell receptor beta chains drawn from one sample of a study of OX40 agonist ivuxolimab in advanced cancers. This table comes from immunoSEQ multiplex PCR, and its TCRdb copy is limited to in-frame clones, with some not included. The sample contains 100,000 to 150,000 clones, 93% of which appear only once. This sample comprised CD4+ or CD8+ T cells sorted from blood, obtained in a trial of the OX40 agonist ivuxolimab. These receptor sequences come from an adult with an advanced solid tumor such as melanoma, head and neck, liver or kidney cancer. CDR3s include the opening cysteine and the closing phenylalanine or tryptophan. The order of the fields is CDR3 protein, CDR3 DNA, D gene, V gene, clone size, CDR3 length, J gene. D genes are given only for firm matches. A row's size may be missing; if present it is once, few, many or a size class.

CASLRQGITQETQYF	TGTGCCAGCCTGAGACAGGGGATAACTCAAGAGACCCAGTACTTC	TRBD1	TRBV6-6	NA	15	TRBJ2-5
CASSPGTVPRETQYF	TGTGCCAGCAGCCCCGGGACCGTCCCAAGGGAGACCCAGTACTTC	NA	TRBV7-7	NA	15	TRBJ2-5
CASSPDPSRGDTGELFF	TGTGCCAGCAGCCCTGACCCGTCGAGGGGTGACACCGGGGAGCTGTTTTTT	NA	TRBV5-6	NA	17	TRBJ2-2
CASSYAGTGYEQYF	TGTGCCAGCAGTTACGCGGGGACAGGCTACGAGCAGTACTTC	TRBD1	TRBV6-6	NA	14	TRBJ2-7
CASSEGASSSTDTQYF	TGTGCCAGCAGTGAGGGTGCTAGCTCTAGCACAGATACGCAGTATTTT	NA	TRBV6-1	once	16	TRBJ2-3
CATSREPGQGSYEQYF	TGTGCCACCAGCAGAGAACCGGGACAGGGTAGCTACGAGCAGTACTTC	TRBD1	TRBV15	once	16	TRBJ2-7
CASSPPGWERTQYF	TGTGCCAGCAGTCCCCCGGGGTGGGAGAGGACCCAGTACTTC	NA	TRBV28	NA	14	TRBJ2-5
CASSTTGTVNIQYF	TGTGCCAGCAGCACGACCGGGACTGTAAACATTCAGTACTTC	NA	TRBV6-5	once	14	TRBJ2-4
CASSSPSGGAREQFF	TGTGCCAGCAGTTCCCCTAGCGGGGGGGCTCGGGAGCAGTTCTTC	TRBD2	TRBV28	NA	15	TRBJ2-1
CASSFGSGPPYNEQFF	TGTGCCAGCAGTTTTGGGTCCGGGCCACCCTACAATGAGCAGTTCTTC	NA	TRBV6-5	NA	16	TRBJ2-1
CASSYSIPRMNTEAFF	TGTGCCAGCAGTTACTCGATCCCACGGATGAACACTGAAGCTTTCTTT	NA	TRBV6-5	NA	16	TRBJ1-1
CASSFHRGQSTDTQYF	TGTGCCAGCAGCTTCCACAGGGGGCAGAGCACAGATACGCAGTATTTT	TRBD1	TRBV7-9	NA	16	TRBJ2-3
CASSLRGNTEAFF	TGTGCCAGCAGCTTAAGGGGGAACACTGAAGCTTTCTTT	NA	TRBV7-2	NA	13	TRBJ1-1
CASSQARDRFENIQYF	TGTGCCAGCAGCCAAGCTAGGGACAGGTTCGAAAACATTCAGTACTTC	TRBD1	TRBV14	NA	16	TRBJ2-4
CASSSGLAGLLGSYEQYF	TGTGCCAGCAGTTCTGGACTAGCGGGACTCTTGGGCTCCTACGAGCAGTACTTC	TRBD2	TRBV28	NA	18	TRBJ2-7
CASSQRGQGNTEAFF	TGTGCCAGCAGCCAAAGGGGACAGGGAAACACTGAAGCTTTCTTT	TRBD1	TRBV4-2	NA	15	TRBJ1-1
CASSSSAVRPLHF	TGTGCCAGCAGTTCTTCAGCCGTTCGACCCCTCCACTTT	NA	TRBV28	NA	13	TRBJ1-6
CASRTGTGRYEQYF	TGTGCCAGCAGGACCGGGACAGGGCGCTACGAGCAGTACTTC	TRBD1	TRBV28	NA	14	TRBJ2-7
CASSSSNGQGSESGANVLTF	TGTGCCAGCAGCTCTAGCAATGGACAGGGGAGTGAATCTGGGGCCAACGTCCTGACTTTC	TRBD1	TRBV7-3	NA	20	TRBJ2-6
CASSLGGVYNSPLHF	TGTGCCAGCAGCTTAGGTGGGGTCTACAATTCACCCCTCCACTTT	NA	TRBV7-2	NA	15	TRBJ1-6
CASSPSGSSRLSNQPQHF	TGTGCCAGTAGTCCATCGGGCAGCTCCCGGCTGAGCAATCAGCCCCAGCATTTT	NA	TRBV19	once	18	TRBJ1-5
CASTLGGTGRHEQYF	TGTGCCAGCACCCTGGGAGGGACAGGGAGGCACGAGCAGTACTTC	TRBD1	TRBV2	NA	15	TRBJ2-7
CASSESTGQGPGALHF	TGCGCCAGTAGTGAGTCGACGGGGCAGGGCCCAGGGGCCCTCCACTTT	NA	TRBV10-2	NA	16	TRBJ1-6
CASSQDPPGYNEKLFF	TGCGCCAGCAGCCAAGACCCTCCGGGTTACAATGAAAAACTGTTTTTT	NA	TRBV4-1	NA	16	TRBJ1-4
CASSQDRPGANVLTF	TGCGCCAGCAGCCAAGATAGGCCTGGGGCCAACGTCCTGACTTTC	NA	TRBV4-1	NA	15	TRBJ2-6
CASSPTLGAGDYGYTF	TGTGCCAGCAGCCCCACCCTGGGGGCAGGGGACTATGGCTACACCTTC	NA	TRBV7-8	once	16	TRBJ1-2
CASSRAGGEKLFF	TGTGCCAGCAGCCGAGCCGGGGGAGAAAAACTGTTTTTT	NA	TRBV6-1	NA	13	TRBJ1-4
CASSLGQPGDTQYF	TGCGCCAGCAGCTTGGGACAGCCGGGAGATACGCAGTATTTT	NA	TRBV5-1	NA	14	TRBJ2-3
CASSRQILQETQYF	TGCGCCAGCAGCCGACAGATCCTCCAAGAGACCCAGTACTTC	NA	TRBV5-1	once	14	TRBJ2-5
CASTLRDTQYF	TGTGCCAGCACATTACGAGATACGCAGTATTTT	NA	TRBV28	NA	11	TRBJ2-3
CASRRSGGTSTDTQYF	TGTGCCAGCAGACGGAGCGGCGGAACTAGCACAGATACGCAGTATTTT	NA	TRBV7-2	NA	16	TRBJ2-3
CASSPYPGTSGGELFF	TGTGCCAGCTCACCATACCCCGGGACTAGCGGCGGGGAGCTGTTTTTT	TRBD2	TRBV18	NA	16	TRBJ2-2
CASSRQLNTEAFF	TGTGCCAGCAGTCGACAACTGAACACTGAAGCTTTCTTT	NA	TRBV6-6	NA	13	TRBJ1-1
CASSQAGASGANVLTF	TGTGCCAGCAGCCAGGCGGGGGCCTCTGGGGCCAACGTCCTGACTTTC	NA	TRBV11-2	NA	16	TRBJ2-6
CASSPLGSGQETQYF	TGTGCCAGCTCACCACTCGGGTCGGGGCAAGAGACCCAGTACTTC	NA	TRBV18	NA	15	TRBJ2-5
CASRPLGQVNSPLHF	TGTGCCAGCAGGCCTTTGGGACAGGTTAATTCACCCCTCCACTTT	TRBD1	TRBV6-5	NA	15	TRBJ1-6
CASTRGVTQETQYF	TGTGCCAGCACCCGGGGGGTAACCCAAGAGACCCAGTACTTC	TRBD2	TRBV11-2	NA	14	TRBJ2-5
CASSPSRGELFF	TGTGCCAGCAGTCCCAGCCGGGGGGAGCTGTTTTTT	NA	TRBV6-5	NA	12	TRBJ2-2
CASSPQTSGSFGNEQFF	TGTGCCAGCTCACCACAGACTAGCGGGAGCTTCGGAAATGAGCAGTTCTTC	TRBD2	TRBV18	once	17	TRBJ2-1
CASGVVARGEQYF	TGTGCCAGCGGGGTCGTGGCACGAGGCGAGCAGTACTTC	NA	TRBV7-2	once	13	TRBJ2-7
CASRSYTYGYTF	TGTGCCAGCCGTAGTTACACCTATGGCTACACCTTC	NA	TRBV28	NA	12	TRBJ1-2
CASSPGTGAMSYGYTF	TGTGCCAGCTCACCCGGGACAGGGGCGATGAGCTATGGCTACACCTTC	TRBD1	TRBV18	NA	16	TRBJ1-2
CASSIYIHGNQPQHF	TGTGCCAGTAGTATTTATATTCATGGCAATCAGCCCCAGCATTTT	NA	TRBV19	NA	15	TRBJ1-5
CASGSGGYTDTQYF	TGCGCCAGCGGAAGCGGGGGCTACACAGATACGCAGTATTTT	TRBD2	TRBV5-1	NA	14	TRBJ2-3